The 30 T cell receptor beta chains given below trace back to one sample, sequenced in a study of T cell repertoires in cytomegalovirus infection. TCRdb analysed the reads with MiXCR anew, one entry per CDR3 protein. The table lists some 400,000 distinct CDR3 sequences, roughly 30% of them singletons, with roughly 13% in the top ten. The sample taken for sequencing was PBMCs. The source of these receptors is a human donor in good health (CMV status not recorded). Some clones in this sample may be carry-over from other donors' samples.

The gene calls are TRBV25-1 and TRBJ2-3, with 7 bases matching TRBD2. This CDR3 contains 15 residues. CDR1 and CDR2 (germline): MGHDK, SYGVNS. Unmatched junction bases numbered 11, after V lost 9 bases and J lost 2 bases. CDR3 coding DNA: TGTGCCAGTACTCCTCTAGCGGACCACACAGATACGCAGTATTTT. Protein product: CASTPLADHTDTQYF.

This clonotype turned up a few times. This sequence joins TRBV6-5 and TRBJ1-1; no clear D. CDR3 length: 14 residues. Trimming stripped 3 bases from V and 4 bases from J, with 12 bases between. CDR1 is MNHEY and CDR2 is SVGAGI in the germline V gene. The CDR3 spells CASSYQEVGTEAFF. The CDR3 DNA reads TGTGCCAGCAGTTATCAAGAGGTGGGCACTGAAGCTTTCTTT.

This clonotype was counted a few times. The V and J genes are TRBV7-9 and TRBJ1-6; no clear D. Germline values: CDR1 SEHNR, CDR2 FQNEAQ (reference sequence). The V end was cut by 2 bases, the J end by 7 bases, with 12 bases between. This CDR3 is built from 15 residues. This CDR3 reads CASSLPRALNSPLHF. The CDR3, as DNA: TGTGCCAGCAGCTTACCTCGGGCCCTGAATTCACCCCTCCACTTT.

This clonotype was seen a handful of times. As DNA, the CDR3 is TGCGCCAGCAGCGCCCCCGGGACAAGAAATGAAAAACTGTTTTTT. Its translation: CASSAPGTRNEKLFF. The gene calls are TRBV4-1 and TRBJ1-4; perhaps TRBD1 as D (6 bases). V gave up 5 bases and J gave up 5 bases, with 15 bases separating them. CDR1 is MGHRA and CDR2 is YSYEKL in the germline V gene. CDR3 length: 15 amino acids.

V and J are TRBV6-2 or TRBV6-3 and TRBJ1-1; D remains unclear. The CDR3 covers 13 residues. In germline, CDR1 is MNHEY, CDR2 SVGEGT. The germline V and J ends were trimmed by 5 bases and 3 bases, with 10 bases remaining between them. Here the CDR3 DNA reads TGTGCCAGCAGTCCCCGCTCCTACACTGAAGCTTTCTTT. Translated: CASSPRSYTEAFF.

In its sample, this clonotype was seen many times. CDR3 amino acids: CASRRTGAEAFF. DNA for the CDR3: TGTGCCAGCAGGAGGACAGGGGCTGAAGCTTTCTTT. The chain combines TRBV6-1 with TRBJ1-1; 9 nucleotides agree with TRBD1. The V gene's germline CDR1 is MNHNS and CDR2 SASEGT. With V trimmed by 6 bases and J by 6 bases, 2 bases remained unmatched. The CDR3 consists of 12 residues.

Points on this clonotype: Given a much more abundant clone one base away, this may be a read error. The rearrangement joins TRBV13 to TRBJ2-7, with D unclear. Trimming took 1 base from V and 0 from J, leaving 7 bases between them. Germline V gene lookup returns CDR1 PRHDT and CDR2 FYEKMQ (reference sequence). The CDR3 totals 14 residues. The CDR3 nucleotides are TGTGCCAGCAGCTTAGAAGGGAACTCCTACGAGCAGTACTTC. It encodes CASSLEGNSYEQYF. Using reference TRBV13 and TRBJ2-7 for the parts outside the CDR3, the full variable domain is AAGVIQSPRHLIKEKRETATLKCYPIPRHDTVYWYQQGPGQDPQFLISFYEKMQSDKGSIPDRFSAQQFSDYHSELNMSSLELGDSALYFCASSLEGNSYEQYFGPGTRLTVT.

In its sample, this clonotype was seen a few times. This chain links TRBV12-3 or TRBV12-4 with TRBJ1-4; 7 nucleotides match TRBD1. Trimming at V came to 5 bases and at J to 7 bases, leaving 7 bases not matched to a gene. The CDR3 has 14 amino acids. In DNA, the CDR3 is TGTGCCAGCAGTCTCCGACAGGGAACTGAAAAACTGTTTTTT. The encoded protein is CASSLRQGTEKLFF.

Notes on this clonotype: A read error may account for a junction end that differs from germline. This rearrangement joins TRBV7-2 to TRBJ2-2, with TRBD1 matching 10 bases. Germline loops: CDR1 SGHTA, CDR2 FQGNSA. CDR3 size: 16 residues. The CDR3 here is CASSPGTGVVTGELFF. The DNA for the CDR3 is TGTGCCAGCAGCCCCGGGACAGGGGTTGTCACCGGGGAGTTGTTTTTT.

The chain carries TRBV12-3 or TRBV12-4 and TRBJ2-7; D might be TRBD1 or TRBD2, each matching 5 bases. CDR3 length: 18 amino acids. Trimming shortened V by 0 bases and J by 3 bases, and 21 bases separated the two germline ends. The CDR3 spells CASSLARGAGTHRYEQYF. CDR3 coding DNA: TGTGCCAGCAGTTTAGCGAGAGGGGCAGGGACCCACCGCTACGAGCAGTACTTC.

The V call is TRBV30, the J call TRBJ2-1, with 13 bases fitting TRBD2. The CDR3 is 15 residues long. CDR1 is GTSNPN, CDR2 SVGIG, per germline (reference sequence). V shed 3 bases, J shed 7 bases, and the junction held 6 bases outside the gene matches. The CDR3 coding sequence is TGTGCCTGGAGCGCCCGGACTAGCGGGGGTAATGAGCAGTTCTTC. Amino acids: CAWSARTSGGNEQFF.

This chain joins TRBV2 and TRBJ2-1, with TRBD2 matching over 12 bases. This CDR3 is 15 amino acids long. J was trimmed by 7 bases and V by 4 bases; bases with no gene match: 5. CDR1 SNHLY and CDR2 FYNNEI come from the germline V gene. In DNA, the CDR3 is TGTGCCAGCAGTGCCACTAGCGGGGGGCCTAATGAGCAGTTCTTC. Amino acids: CASSATSGGPNEQFF. Based on the CDR3 plus reference TRBV2 and TRBJ2-1, the full variable domain is EPEVTQTPSHQVTQMGQEVILRCVPISNHLYFYWYRQILGQKVEFLVSFYNNEISEKSEIFDDQFSVERPDGSNFTLKIRSTKLEDSAMYFCASSATSGGPNEQFFGPGTRLTVL.

The chain couples TRBV19 to TRBJ2-2; D might be TRBD2 (5 bases). CDR1 and CDR2 from the germline V gene are LNHDA and SQIVND (reference sequence). CDR3 length: 17 amino acids. Trimming removed 8 bases at V and 0 bases at J, with 19 bases between. CDR3 bases: TGTGCCAGTCTCACCCGACGTATGGGAGCGAACACCGGGGAGCTGTTTTTT. It translates to CASLTRRMGANTGELFF. Full variable domain (remainder filled in from reference TRBV19 and TRBJ2-2): DGGITQSPKYLFRKEGQNVTLSCEQNLNHDAMYWYRQDPGQGLRLIYYSQIVNDFQKGDIAEGYSVSREKKESFPLTVTSAQKNPTAFYLCASLTRRMGANTGELFFGEGSRLTVL.

A few counts support this clonotype. The chain employs TRBV27 and TRBJ1-1; D unclear. V was shortened by 8 bases and J by 4 bases, with 5 bases between the two germline ends. Germline lookup yields CDR1 MNHEY and CDR2 SMNVEV (reference sequence). This CDR3 has 10 amino acids. CDR3 amino acids: CASLPTEAFF. DNA for the CDR3: TGTGCCAGCCTCCCCACTGAAGCTTTCTTT.

This clonotype was seen more than once but under ten times. V is TRBV20-1 and J is TRBJ2-1; 11 bases map to TRBD2. The CDR3 sequence is 14 residues long. V lost 5 bases, J lost 5 bases, and 5 bases stayed unmatched. Per germline, CDR1 DFQATT and CDR2 SNEGSKA (reference sequence). CDR3 in amino acids: CSAVAGGMDNEQFF. DNA of the CDR3: TGCAGTGCTGTAGCGGGGGGGATGGACAATGAGCAGTTCTTC.

The chain links TRBV6-2 or TRBV6-3 to TRBJ2-3; 13 nucleotides match TRBD2. In germline, CDR1 is MNHEY, CDR2 SVGEGT. The CDR3 is 17 residues long. The V gene end was trimmed by 5 bases and the J gene end by 3 bases; junction bases not matched to a gene: 8. The CDR3 bases are TGTGCCAGCAGTACCTCCGGGACTAGCGGGGAAACAGATACGCAGTATTTT. It yields the protein CASSTSGTSGETDTQYF.

This clonotype has just one count. This may stem from a read error, because a much larger clone lies one nucleotide away. This chain connects TRBV7-6 to TRBJ2-5; 8 bases match TRBD1. Germline V lookup: CDR1 SGHVS, CDR2 FNYEAQ. J gave up 5 bases and V 2 bases, and 7 bases lay outside the gene matches. The CDR3 is 15 amino acids. The CDR3 here is CASSLYAGGEETQYF. CDR3 in DNA: TGTGCCAGCAGCTTATATGCAGGGGGCGAGGAGACCCAGTACTTC.

This clonotype was recorded at least ten times. This chain links TRBV28 with TRBJ1-4; 7 bases map to TRBD1. Per the germline V gene, CDR1 is MDHEN and CDR2 is SYDVKM. The CDR3 is 16 residues long. The J segment lost 8 bases and the V segment lost 5 bases, leaving 14 bases of the junction unmatched. The CDR3 sequence is CASSPPGRGLGEKLFF. The DNA for the CDR3 is TGTGCCAGCAGTCCCCCAGGGAGGGGGCTTGGAGAAAAACTGTTTTTT.

This clonotype has just a few counts. The chain joins TRBV27 to TRBJ2-1; D is unclear. The CDR3 has 15 amino acids. V lost 1 base to trimming and J lost 4 bases, with 11 bases between them. Germline-derived CDR1 and CDR2 are MNHEY and SMNVEV (reference sequence). CDR3 DNA: TGTGCCAGCAGTTTATATCGGACCACATACAATGAGCAGTTCTTC. Protein: CASSLYRTTYNEQFF.

The chain carries TRBV6-6 and TRBJ1-1, with a tentative D call TRBD1 (5 bases). The CDR3 sequence is 14 residues long. Germline CDR1 is MNHNY and CDR2 is SVGAGI (reference sequence). Trimming removed 0 bases at V and 5 bases at J, with 10 bases between. The CDR3 sequence is CASSYSGGETEAFF. The DNA for the CDR3 is TGTGCCAGCAGTTACTCCGGAGGGGAAACTGAAGCTTTCTTT.

The DNA of the CDR3 is TGTGCCAGCAGCGCCGGGGATCAGCCCCAGCATTTT. It translates to CASSAGDQPQHF. The chain links TRBV7-9 to TRBJ1-5, with no clear D. With 5 bases removed from V and 5 bases from J, the gap between germline ends came to 7 bases. This CDR3 region has 12 residues. Germline V lookup: CDR1 SEHNR, CDR2 FQNEAQ (reference sequence).

This chain joins TRBV7-9 and TRBJ1-3, with 9 bases fitting TRBD1. V shed 6 bases and J 5 bases; nucleotides not matched to a gene: 5. The CDR3 has 14 residues. Germline V gene data show CDR1 as SEHNR and CDR2 as FQNEAQ (reference sequence). CDR3 sequence (DNA): TGTGCCAGCAGGCCCACAGGGGGCCGAAACACCATATATTTT. Its translation: CASRPTGGRNTIYF.

A remark on this clonotype: A read error may be the cause here, since a much bigger clone is one base away. The V gene is TRBV7-2, the J gene TRBJ1-5; possible D gene TRBD1, 6 bases. Germline CDR1 reads SGHTA; CDR2 reads FQGNSA. The CDR3 spans 16 residues. CDR3 in amino acids: CASSPRITGSNQPRHF. CDR3 sequence (DNA): TGTGCCAGCAGCCCACGGATAACAGGGAGCAATCAGCCCCGGCATTTT.

CDR3 sequence: CASSTDRGLEKLFF. The CDR3 bases are TGTGCCAGCAGTACGGACAGGGGGCTTGAAAAACTGTTTTTT. The V and J genes are TRBV6-5 and TRBJ1-4; 11 nucleotides match TRBD1. The CDR3 has 14 amino acids. Germline V gene lookup returns CDR1 MNHEY and CDR2 SVGAGI. The junction had 3 bases not matched to a gene; V was cut back by 5 bases and J by 7 bases.

For this clonotype: A read error may explain this, as a much larger clone is one base away. This chain joins TRBV7-2 and TRBJ2-5; the D call may be TRBD1 or TRBD2 (6 bases each). Trimming stripped 6 bases from V and 4 bases from J, with 15 bases between. The CDR3 has 14 amino acids. Germline assignment: CDR1 SGHTA and CDR2 FQGNSA. The CDR3 DNA reads TGTGCCAGCAGGAGTTGGGGGGCCGGAGAGACCCAGTACTTC. It specifies CASRSWGAGETQYF.

This clonotype showed up just a few times. This rearrangement joins TRBV19 to TRBJ2-6, with D uncertain. This CDR3 region has 17 residues. The V end was cut by 3 bases, the J end by 1 base, with 13 bases between. Germline assignment: CDR1 LNHDA and CDR2 SQIVND (reference sequence). The CDR3 DNA sequence: TGTGCCAGTAGTATCTCGTCTCCAAGATCTGGGGCCAACGTCCTGACTTTC. This codes for CASSISSPRSGANVLTF.

This chain uses TRBV5-4 with TRBJ1-6, with a weak D call TRBD1 (6 bases). Trimming took off 0 bases at V and 11 bases at J, with 15 bases between the two ends. This CDR3 spans 15 amino acids. CDR1 and CDR2 (germline): SGHNT, YYREEE (reference sequence). The CDR3 bases are TGTGCCAGCAGCTTGGGGACAGCCGAAAAACCACCCCTCCACTTT. Translating it yields CASSLGTAEKPPLHF.

The chain carries TRBV13 and TRBJ1-4, with D unresolved. Germline V gene data show CDR1 as PRHDT and CDR2 as FYEKMQ (reference sequence). The CDR3 sequence is 14 residues long. Trimming cost V 5 bases and J 8 bases, with 15 bases left between them. CDR3 in amino acids: CASSPPGGEEKLFF. The CDR3 coding sequence is TGTGCCAGCAGCCCCCCAGGTGGCGAAGAAAAACTGTTTTTT. Variable domain in full (rest from reference TRBV13 and TRBJ1-4): AAGVIQSPRHLIKEKRETATLKCYPIPRHDTVYWYQQGPGQDPQFLISFYEKMQSDKGSIPDRFSAQQFSDYHSELNMSSLELGDSALYFCASSPPGGEEKLFFGSGTQLSVL.

This clonotype was counted many times. The gene calls are TRBV4-1 and TRBJ2-7; D remains unclear. Germline loops: CDR1 MGHRA, CDR2 YSYEKL. Trimming took off 1 base at V and 6 bases at J, with 7 bases between the two ends. This CDR3 is built from 12 residues. The CDR3 here is CASSQATGEQYF. As DNA, the CDR3 is TGCGCCAGCAGCCAAGCGACCGGCGAGCAGTACTTC.

This rearrangement joins TRBV12-3 or TRBV12-4 to TRBJ2-3; 10 nucleotides agree with TRBD2. Trimming took 4 bases from V and 3 from J; bases not matched to a gene: 7. This CDR3 region has 16 residues. The chain's CDR3 is CASSCPGLASTDTQYF. CDR3 DNA: TGTGCCAGCAGTTGCCCGGGACTAGCGTCAACAGATACGCAGTATTTT.